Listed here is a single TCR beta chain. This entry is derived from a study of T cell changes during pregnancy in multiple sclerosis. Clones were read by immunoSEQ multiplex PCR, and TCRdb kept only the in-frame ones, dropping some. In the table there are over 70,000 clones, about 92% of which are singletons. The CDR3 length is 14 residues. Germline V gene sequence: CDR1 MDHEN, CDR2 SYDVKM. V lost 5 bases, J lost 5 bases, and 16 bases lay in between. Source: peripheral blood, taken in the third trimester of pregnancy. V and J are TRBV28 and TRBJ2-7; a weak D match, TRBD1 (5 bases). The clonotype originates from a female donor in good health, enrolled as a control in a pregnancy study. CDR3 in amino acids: CASSAQGLTHEQYF. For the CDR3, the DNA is TGTGCCAGCAGTGCGCAGGGCTTAACCCACGAGCAGTACTTC.